The sequence of this T cell receptor beta chain was determined in a study of cytomegalovirus exposure and HLA in healthy donors. Study-wide results and caveats: For TCR beta chains, V- and J-gene trimming was later linked to a missense DCLRE1C variant.

Germline-derived CDR1 and CDR2 are KGHSH and LQKENI. V lost 3 bases, J lost 3 bases, and 17 bases lay in between. This CDR3 is 16 amino acids long. The PCR contained 60 Vbeta and 13 Jbeta primers. Profiled with immunoSEQ multiplex PCR; TCRdb holds only in-frame clones, not every one. The sample includes approximately 140,000 clones, 65% to 80% seen only once; the top ten take more than 10%. Concerning this clone itself: Its antigen is currently unknown.

The V and J genes are TRBV18 and TRBJ2-5; D is possibly TRBD2 (5 bases). This clonotype was sampled from a man aged 40-49 years in good health and CMV-seropositive. Sequencing was carried out using PBMCs. The CDR3 DNA is TGTGCCAGCTCACCCTTTGCATCTTGGCGGGAAGAGACCCAGTACTTC. Translating it yields CASSPFASWREETQYF.